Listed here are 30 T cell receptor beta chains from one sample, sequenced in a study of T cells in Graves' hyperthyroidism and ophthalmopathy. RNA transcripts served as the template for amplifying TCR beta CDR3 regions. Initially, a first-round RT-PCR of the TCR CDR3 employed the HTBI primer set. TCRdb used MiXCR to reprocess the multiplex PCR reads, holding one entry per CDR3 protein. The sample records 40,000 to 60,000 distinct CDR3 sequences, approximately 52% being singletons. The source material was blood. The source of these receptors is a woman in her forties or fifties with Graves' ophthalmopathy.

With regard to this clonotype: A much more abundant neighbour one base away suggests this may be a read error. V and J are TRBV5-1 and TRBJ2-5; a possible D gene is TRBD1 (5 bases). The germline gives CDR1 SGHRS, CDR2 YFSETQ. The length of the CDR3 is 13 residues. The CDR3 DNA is TGCCCCAGCAACCGACAGTTAGGAGAGACCCAGTACTTC. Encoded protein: CPSNRQLGETQYF.

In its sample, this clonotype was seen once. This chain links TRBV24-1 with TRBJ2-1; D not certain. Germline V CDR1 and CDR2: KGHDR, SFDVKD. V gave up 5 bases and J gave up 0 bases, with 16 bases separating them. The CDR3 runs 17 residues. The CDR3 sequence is CATSARVTGFSYNEQFF. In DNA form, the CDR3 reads TGTGCCACCAGTGCTAGAGTAACGGGCTTCTCCTACAATGAGCAGTTCTTC.

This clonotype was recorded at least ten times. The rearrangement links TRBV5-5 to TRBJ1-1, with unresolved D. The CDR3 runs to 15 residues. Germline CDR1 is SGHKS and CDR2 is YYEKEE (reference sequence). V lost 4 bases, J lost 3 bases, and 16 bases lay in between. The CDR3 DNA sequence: TGTGCCAGCAGCCCTTACACCCTATCGGACACTGAAGCTTTCTTT. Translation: CASSPYTLSDTEAFF.

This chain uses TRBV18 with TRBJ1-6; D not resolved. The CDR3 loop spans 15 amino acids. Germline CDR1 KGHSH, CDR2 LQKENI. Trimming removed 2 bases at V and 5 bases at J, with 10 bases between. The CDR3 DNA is TGTGCCAGCTCACCATCAGGTACCGATAATTCACCCCTCCACTTT. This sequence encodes CASSPSGTDNSPLHF.

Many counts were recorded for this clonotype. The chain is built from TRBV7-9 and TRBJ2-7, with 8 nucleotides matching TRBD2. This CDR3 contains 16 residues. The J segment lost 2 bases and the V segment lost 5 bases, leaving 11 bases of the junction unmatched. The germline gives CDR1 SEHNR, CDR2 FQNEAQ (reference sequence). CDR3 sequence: CASSQSGGRTAYEQYF. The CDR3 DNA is TGTGCCAGCAGCCAAAGTGGCGGGAGGACCGCCTACGAGCAGTACTTC.

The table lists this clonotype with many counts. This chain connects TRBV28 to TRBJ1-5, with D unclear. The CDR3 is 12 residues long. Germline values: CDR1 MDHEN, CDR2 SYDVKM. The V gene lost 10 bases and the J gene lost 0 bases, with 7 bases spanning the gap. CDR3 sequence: CATEGSNQPQHF. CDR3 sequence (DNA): TGTGCCACCGAAGGTAGCAATCAGCCCCAGCATTTT.

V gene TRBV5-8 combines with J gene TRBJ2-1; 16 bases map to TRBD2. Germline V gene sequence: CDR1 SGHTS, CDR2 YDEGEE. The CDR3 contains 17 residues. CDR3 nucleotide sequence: TGTGCTAGAGGTGGGGGACTAGCGGGAGGGTCCTACAATGAGCAGTTCTTC. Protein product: CARGGGLAGGSYNEQFF.

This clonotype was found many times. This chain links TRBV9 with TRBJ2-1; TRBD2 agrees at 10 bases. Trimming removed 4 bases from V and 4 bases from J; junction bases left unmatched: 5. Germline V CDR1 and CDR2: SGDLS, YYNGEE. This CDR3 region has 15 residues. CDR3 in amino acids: CASSTLAGSYNEQFF. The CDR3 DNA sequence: TGTGCCAGCAGCACACTAGCGGGGTCTTACAATGAGCAGTTCTTC.

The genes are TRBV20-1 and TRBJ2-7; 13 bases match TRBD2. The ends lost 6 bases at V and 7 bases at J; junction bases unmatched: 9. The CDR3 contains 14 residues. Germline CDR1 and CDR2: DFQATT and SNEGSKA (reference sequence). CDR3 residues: CSASGTSGTEEQYF. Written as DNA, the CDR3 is TGCAGTGCGAGCGGGACTAGCGGGACGGAAGAGCAGTACTTC.

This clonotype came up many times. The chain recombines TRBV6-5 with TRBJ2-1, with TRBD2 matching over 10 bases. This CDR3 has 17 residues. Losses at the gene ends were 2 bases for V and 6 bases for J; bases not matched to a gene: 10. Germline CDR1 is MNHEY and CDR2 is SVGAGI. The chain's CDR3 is CASSYVSGRGALNEQFF. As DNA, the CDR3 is TGTGCCAGCAGTTACGTAAGCGGGAGGGGGGCGCTCAATGAGCAGTTCTTC.

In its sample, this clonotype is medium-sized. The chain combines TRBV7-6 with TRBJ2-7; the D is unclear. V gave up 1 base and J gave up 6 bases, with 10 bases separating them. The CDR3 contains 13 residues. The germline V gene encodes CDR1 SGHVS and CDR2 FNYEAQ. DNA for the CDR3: TGTGCCAGCAGCTTAGATTCTGGGGTCGAGCAGTACTTC. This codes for CASSLDSGVEQYF.

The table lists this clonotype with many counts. For the CDR3, the DNA is TGTGCCAGCAGCTTAACGAGTGGTTACGAGCAGTACTTC. Protein: CASSLTSGYEQYF. The V gene is TRBV7-3, the J gene TRBJ2-7; D is undetermined. CDR1 SGHTA and CDR2 FQGTGA come from the germline V gene. The CDR3 runs to 13 residues. The V gene lost 0 bases and the J gene lost 4 bases, with 7 bases spanning the gap.

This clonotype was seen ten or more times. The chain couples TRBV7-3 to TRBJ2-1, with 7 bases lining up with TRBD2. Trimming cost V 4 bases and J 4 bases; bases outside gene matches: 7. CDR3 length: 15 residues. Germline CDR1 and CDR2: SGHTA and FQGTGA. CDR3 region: CASSSAGVPYNEQFF. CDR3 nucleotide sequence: TGTGCCAGCAGCTCGGCGGGAGTCCCTTACAATGAGCAGTTCTTC.

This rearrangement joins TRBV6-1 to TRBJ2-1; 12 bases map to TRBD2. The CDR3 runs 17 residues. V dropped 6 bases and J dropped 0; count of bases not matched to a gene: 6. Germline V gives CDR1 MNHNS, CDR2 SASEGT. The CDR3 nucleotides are TGTGCCAGCAGGGGGCAACTAGCGGGGGGCTCCTACAATGAGCAGTTCTTC. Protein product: CASRGQLAGGSYNEQFF.

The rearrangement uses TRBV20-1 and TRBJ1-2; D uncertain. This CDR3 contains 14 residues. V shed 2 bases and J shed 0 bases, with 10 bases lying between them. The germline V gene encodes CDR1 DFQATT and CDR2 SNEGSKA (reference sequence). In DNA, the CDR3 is TGCAGTGCTAGACTTCACGGCGCTAACTATGGCTACACCTTC. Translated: CSARLHGANYGYTF.

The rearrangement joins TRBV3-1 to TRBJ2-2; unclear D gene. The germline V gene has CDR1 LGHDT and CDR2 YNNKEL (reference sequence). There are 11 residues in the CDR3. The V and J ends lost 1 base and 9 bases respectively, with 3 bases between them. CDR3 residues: CASSQARELFF. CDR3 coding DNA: TGTGCCAGCAGCCAAGCACGGGAGCTGTTTTTT.

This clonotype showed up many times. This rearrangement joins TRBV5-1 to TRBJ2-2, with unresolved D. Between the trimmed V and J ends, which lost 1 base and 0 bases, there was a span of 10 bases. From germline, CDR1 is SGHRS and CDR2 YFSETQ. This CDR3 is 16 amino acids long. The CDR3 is CASSLNVGANTGELFF. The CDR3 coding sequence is TGCGCCAGCAGCTTGAATGTTGGAGCGAACACCGGGGAGCTGTTTTTT.

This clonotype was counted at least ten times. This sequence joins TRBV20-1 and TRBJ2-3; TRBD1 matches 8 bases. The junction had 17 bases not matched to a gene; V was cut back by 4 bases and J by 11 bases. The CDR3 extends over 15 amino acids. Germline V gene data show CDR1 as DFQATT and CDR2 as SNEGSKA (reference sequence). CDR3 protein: CSATNPGTGHGVQYF. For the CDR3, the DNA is TGCAGTGCTACCAACCCCGGGACAGGACATGGTGTGCAGTATTTT.

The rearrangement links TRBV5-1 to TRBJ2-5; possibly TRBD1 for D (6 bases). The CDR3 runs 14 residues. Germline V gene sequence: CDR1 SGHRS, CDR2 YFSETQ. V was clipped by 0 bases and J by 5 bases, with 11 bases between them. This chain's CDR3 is CASSLVGARETQYF. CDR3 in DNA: TGCGCCAGCAGCTTGGTGGGGGCCCGGGAGACCCAGTACTTC.

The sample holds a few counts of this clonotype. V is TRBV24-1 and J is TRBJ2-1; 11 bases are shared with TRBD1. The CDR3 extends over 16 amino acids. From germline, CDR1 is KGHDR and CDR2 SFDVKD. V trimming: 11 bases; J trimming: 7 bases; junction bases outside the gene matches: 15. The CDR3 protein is CASSPGGTGGNNEQFF. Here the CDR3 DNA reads TGTGCCAGCTCACCCGGCGGGACAGGGGGGAATAATGAGCAGTTCTTC.

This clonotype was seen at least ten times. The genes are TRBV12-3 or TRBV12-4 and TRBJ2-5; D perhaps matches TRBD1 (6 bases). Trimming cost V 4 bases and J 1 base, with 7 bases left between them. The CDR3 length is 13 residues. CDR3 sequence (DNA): TGTGCCAGCAGTTGGACAGCCCAAGAGACCCAGTACTTC. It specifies CASSWTAQETQYF.

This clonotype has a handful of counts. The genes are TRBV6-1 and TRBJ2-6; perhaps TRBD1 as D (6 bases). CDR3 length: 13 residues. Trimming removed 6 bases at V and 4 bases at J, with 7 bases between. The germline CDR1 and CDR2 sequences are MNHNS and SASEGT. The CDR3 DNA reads TGTGCCAGCAGGGGGACAGGGGCCAACGTCCTGACTTTC. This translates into CASRGTGANVLTF.

CDR3 in amino acids: CASSNPSVGEQYF. In DNA form, the CDR3 reads TGTGCCAGTAGCAACCCTAGCGTCGGCGAGCAGTACTTC. The rearrangement joins TRBV19 to TRBJ2-7, with D perhaps TRBD2 (6 bases). Germline V lookup: CDR1 LNHDA, CDR2 SQIVND (reference sequence). Between the trimmed V and J ends, which lost 6 bases and 6 bases, there was a span of 15 bases. The CDR3 contains 13 residues.

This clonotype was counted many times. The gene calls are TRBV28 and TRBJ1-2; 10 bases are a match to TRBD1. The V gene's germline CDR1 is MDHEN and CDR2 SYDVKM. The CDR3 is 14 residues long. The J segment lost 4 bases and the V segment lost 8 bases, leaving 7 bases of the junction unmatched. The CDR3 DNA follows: TGTGCCAGCGGGCTGGGGGACAGGGGCTATGGCTACACCTTC. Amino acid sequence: CASGLGDRGYGYTF.

CDR3 DNA sequence: TGTGCCAGCAGTGAATTCGGGACAGGGGCTGGAAACACCATATATTTT. It specifies CASSEFGTGAGNTIYF. The V call is TRBV2, the J call TRBJ1-3; TRBD1 matches 10 bases. In germline, CDR1 is SNHLY, CDR2 FYNNEI. CDR3 length: 16 amino acids. After removal of 2 bases from V and 2 bases from J, the junction contained 3 bases not matched to a gene.

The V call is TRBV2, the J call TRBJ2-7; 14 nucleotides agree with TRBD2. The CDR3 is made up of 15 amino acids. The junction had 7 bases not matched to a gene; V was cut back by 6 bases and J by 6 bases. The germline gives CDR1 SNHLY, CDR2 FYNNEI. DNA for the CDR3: TGTGCCAGCAGAAGACTAGCGGGAGGGGCTCGCGAGCAGTACTTC. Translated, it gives CASRRLAGGAREQYF.

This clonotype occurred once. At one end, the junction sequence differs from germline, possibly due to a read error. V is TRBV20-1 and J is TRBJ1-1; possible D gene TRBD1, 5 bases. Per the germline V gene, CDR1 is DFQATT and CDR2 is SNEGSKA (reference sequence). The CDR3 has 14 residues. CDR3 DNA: TGCAGTGCTAGGTTCGGACATCCGAACACTGAAGCTATCTTT. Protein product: CSARFGHPNTEAIF.

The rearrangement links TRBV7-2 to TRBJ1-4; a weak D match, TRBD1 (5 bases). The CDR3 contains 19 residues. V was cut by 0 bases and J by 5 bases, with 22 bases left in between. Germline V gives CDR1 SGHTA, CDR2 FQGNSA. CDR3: CASSLAGGPGLSYNEKLFF. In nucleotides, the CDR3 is TGTGCCAGCAGCTTAGCGGGGGGACCGGGCCTCTCCTACAATGAAAAACTGTTTTTT.

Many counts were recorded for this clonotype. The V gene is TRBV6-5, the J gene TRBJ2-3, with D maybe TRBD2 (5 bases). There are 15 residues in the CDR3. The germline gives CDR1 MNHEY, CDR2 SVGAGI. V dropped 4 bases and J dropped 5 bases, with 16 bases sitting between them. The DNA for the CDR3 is TGTGCCAGCAGTTGGTCGGGGAGAGCAAGAGATACGCAGTATTTT. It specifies CASSWSGRARDTQYF.

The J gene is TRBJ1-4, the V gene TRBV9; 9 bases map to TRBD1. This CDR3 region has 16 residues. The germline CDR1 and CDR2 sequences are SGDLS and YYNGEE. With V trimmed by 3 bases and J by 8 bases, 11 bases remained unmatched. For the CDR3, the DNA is TGTGCCAGCAGCGACCTCAGGGACAGGGTCTTCGAAAAACTGTTTTTT. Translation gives CASSDLRDRVFEKLFF.